Listed below are T cell receptor beta chains from one sample, sequenced in a study of T cells in Graves' hyperthyroidism and ophthalmopathy. TCRdb redid the calling of the multiplex PCR reads with MiXCR, one entry per CDR3 protein. Among more than 300,000 distinct CDR3 sequences listed, roughly a sixth were seen once. Sequencing was performed on blood. The receptors were gathered from a woman aged 25 to 39 with Graves' hyperthyroidism that later progressed to Graves' ophthalmopathy. Both conserved end residues are trimmed from each CDR3. The order of the fields is CDR3 length, V gene, clone size, J gene, D gene, CDR3 protein. The D gene is left open where the match is weak. Size is stated for part of the rows, as once, few or many counts, or as a class when the clone is expanded.

15	TRBV19	many	TRBJ2-3	TRBD2	ASHPWGLAGATDTQY
13	TRBV6-1	many	TRBJ1-4	TRBD1	ASSREPGGREKLF
12	TRBV19	many	TRBJ2-7	TRBD1	ASKTYRGSYEQY
13	TRBV7-6	-	TRBJ2-1	-	ASSLEPGSYNEQS
11	TRBV24-1	few	TRBJ1-2	-	ATSDSGLYGYT
12	TRBV5-6	-	TRBJ1-1	-	ASSFPRGGNEAF
12	TRBV3-1	many	TRBJ1-4	-	ASSQASSEEKLF
12	TRBV5-5	many	TRBJ2-5	TRBD2	ASSHALAGQTQY
10	TRBV30	many	TRBJ1-5	-	AWGEVNQPQH
12	TRBV10-3	-	TRBJ2-7	TRBD2	AISQREGSYEQY
12	TRBV19	few	TRBJ1-1	-	ASNQGGRFAEAF
13	TRBV19	many	TRBJ2-7	TRBD2	ASSIVDSGAYEQY
17	TRBV20-1	many	TRBJ2-1	-	SARNLGVGGLSSYNEQF
15	TRBV28	once	TRBJ2-1	-	ASSTGVASVRTHEQF
13	TRBV9	once	TRBJ1-2	-	ASSVESAGLYGYT
13	TRBV20-1	few	TRBJ1-2	TRBD1	SARDRGGLGYGYT
14	TRBV24-1	many	TRBJ2-3	-	ATSDSRQGDTDTQY
12	TRBV2	few	TRBJ2-1	-	ASSDPDSYNEQF
11	TRBV19	-	TRBJ1-1	-	ASRIPGDTEAF
19	TRBV2	-	TRBJ2-2	TRBD2	ASSPTAGTSGRAIHTGERF
12	TRBV9	-	TRBJ2-5	-	ASSVAGAQETQY
14	TRBV3-1	few	TRBJ2-7	TRBD2	ASSSAGLAVSYEQY
15	TRBV12-3/TRBV12-4	many	TRBJ2-1	TRBD2	ASSFRLAGTSYNEQF
9	TRBV10-2	many	TRBJ2-7	-	ASMGVYEQY